This T cell receptor (beta chain) was obtained from a study of blood T cell repertoires in COVID-19. As for the study in general: Material from acute and convalescent COVID-19 was sourced from the United States, Italy and Spain. Nucleic acid was either cDNA or gDNA, and it came from T cells, B-cell-depleted T cells, or PBMCs.

The CDR3 is 16 residues long. V lost 1 base to trimming and J lost 1 base; unmatched junction nucleotides: 3. Germline V CDR1 and CDR2: SNHLY, FYNNEI. How the authors handled the data: Amplifying reference gene primers gave estimates of nucleated cell counts. Using immunoSEQ multiplex PCR, the repertoire was profiled, and TCRdb retains in-frame clones only, with some absent. For V, J and clone size, that table is used; D and trimming come from the DNA. Among over 60,000 clones listed, about 81% were seen once. Sequenced sample: peripheral blood. The V gene is TRBV2, the J gene TRBJ2-7; 11 nucleotides align to TRBD2. The receptor was isolated from an elderly woman with acute or convalescent COVID-19. In DNA form, the CDR3 reads TGTGCCAGCAGTGAAGAAATAGCGGGGGGGTCCTACGAGCAGTACTTC. It yields the protein CASSEEIAGGSYEQYF.